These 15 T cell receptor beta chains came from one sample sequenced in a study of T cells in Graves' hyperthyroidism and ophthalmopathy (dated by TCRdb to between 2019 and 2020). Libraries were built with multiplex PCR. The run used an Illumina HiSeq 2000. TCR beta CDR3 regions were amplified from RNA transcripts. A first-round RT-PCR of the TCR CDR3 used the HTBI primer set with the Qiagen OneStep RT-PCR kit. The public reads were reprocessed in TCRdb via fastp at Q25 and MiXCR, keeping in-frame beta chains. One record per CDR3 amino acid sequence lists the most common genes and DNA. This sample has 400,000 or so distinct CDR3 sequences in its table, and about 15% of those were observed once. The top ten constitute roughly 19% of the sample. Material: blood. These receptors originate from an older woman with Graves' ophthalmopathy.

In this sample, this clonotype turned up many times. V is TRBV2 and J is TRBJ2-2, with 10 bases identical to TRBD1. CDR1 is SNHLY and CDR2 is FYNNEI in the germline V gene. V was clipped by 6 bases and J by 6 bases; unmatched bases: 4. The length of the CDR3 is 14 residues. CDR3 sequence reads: CASRAGTGAGELFF. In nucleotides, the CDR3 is TGTGCCAGCAGGGCTGGGACAGGGGCCGGGGAGCTGTTTTTT.

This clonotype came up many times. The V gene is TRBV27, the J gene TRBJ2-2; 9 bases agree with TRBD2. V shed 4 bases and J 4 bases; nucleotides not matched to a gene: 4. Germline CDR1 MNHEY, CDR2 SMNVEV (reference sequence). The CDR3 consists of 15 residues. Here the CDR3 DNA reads TGTGCCAGCAGTTCCCCAGCGGGAGGCACCGGGGAGCTGTTTTTT. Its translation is CASSSPAGGTGELFF.

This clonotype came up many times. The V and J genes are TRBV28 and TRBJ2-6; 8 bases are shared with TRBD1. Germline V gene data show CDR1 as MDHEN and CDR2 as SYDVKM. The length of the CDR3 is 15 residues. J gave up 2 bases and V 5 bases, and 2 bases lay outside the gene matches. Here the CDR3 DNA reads TGTGCCAGCAGTACAGGGGGTGCTGGGGCCAACGTCCTGACTTTC. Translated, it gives CASSTGGAGANVLTF.

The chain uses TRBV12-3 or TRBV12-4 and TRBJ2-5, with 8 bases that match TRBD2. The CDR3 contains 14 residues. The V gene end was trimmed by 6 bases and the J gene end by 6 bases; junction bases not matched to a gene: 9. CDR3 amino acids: CASSPGGGAKTQYF. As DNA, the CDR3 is TGTGCCAGCAGCCCCGGGGGGGGCGCCAAGACCCAGTACTTC.

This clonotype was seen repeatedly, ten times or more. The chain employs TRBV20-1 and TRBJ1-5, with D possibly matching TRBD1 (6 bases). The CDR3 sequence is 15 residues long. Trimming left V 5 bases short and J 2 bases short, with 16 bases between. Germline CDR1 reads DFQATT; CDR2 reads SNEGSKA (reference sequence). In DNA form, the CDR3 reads TGCAGTGCTCCCAACAGACAGGTGGGCAATCAGCCCCAGCATTTT. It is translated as CSAPNRQVGNQPQHF.

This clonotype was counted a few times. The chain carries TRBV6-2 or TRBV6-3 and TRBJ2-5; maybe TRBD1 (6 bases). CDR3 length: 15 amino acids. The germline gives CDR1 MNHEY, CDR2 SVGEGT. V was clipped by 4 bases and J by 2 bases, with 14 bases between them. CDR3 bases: TGTGCCAGCAGTTCTCCTGCGACAGGTCAAGAGACCCAGTACTTC. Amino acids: CASSSPATGQETQYF.

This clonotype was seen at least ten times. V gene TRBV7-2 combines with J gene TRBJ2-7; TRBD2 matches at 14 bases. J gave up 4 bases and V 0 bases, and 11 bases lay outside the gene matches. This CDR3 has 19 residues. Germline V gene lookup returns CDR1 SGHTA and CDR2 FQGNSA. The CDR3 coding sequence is TGTGCCAGCAGCTTAGCGGGATCTGGGACTAGCGGGAGTGGGTACGAGCAGTACTTC. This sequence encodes CASSLAGSGTSGSGYEQYF.

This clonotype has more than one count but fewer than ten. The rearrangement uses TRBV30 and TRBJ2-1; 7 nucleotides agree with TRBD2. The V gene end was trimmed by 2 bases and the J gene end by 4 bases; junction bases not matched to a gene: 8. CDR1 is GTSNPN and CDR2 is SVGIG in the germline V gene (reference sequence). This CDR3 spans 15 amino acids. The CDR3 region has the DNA TGTGCCTGGAGTTCCTCGGGAGGAGGATACAATGAGCAGTTCTTC. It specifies CAWSSSGGGYNEQFF.

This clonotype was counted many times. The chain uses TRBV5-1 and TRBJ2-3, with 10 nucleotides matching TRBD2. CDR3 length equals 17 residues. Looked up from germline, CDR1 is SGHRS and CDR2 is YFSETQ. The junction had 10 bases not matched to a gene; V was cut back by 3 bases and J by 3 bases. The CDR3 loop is CASSSFSSGSRTDTQYF. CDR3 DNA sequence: TGCGCCAGCAGCTCGTTCTCTAGCGGGAGTAGAACAGATACGCAGTATTTT.

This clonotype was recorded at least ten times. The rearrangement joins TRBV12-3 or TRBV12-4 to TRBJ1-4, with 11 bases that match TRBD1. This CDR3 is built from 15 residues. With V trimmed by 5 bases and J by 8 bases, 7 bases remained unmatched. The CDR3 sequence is CASSADRGRGEKLFF. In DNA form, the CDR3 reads TGTGCCAGCAGTGCGGACAGGGGGCGCGGGGAAAAACTGTTTTTT.

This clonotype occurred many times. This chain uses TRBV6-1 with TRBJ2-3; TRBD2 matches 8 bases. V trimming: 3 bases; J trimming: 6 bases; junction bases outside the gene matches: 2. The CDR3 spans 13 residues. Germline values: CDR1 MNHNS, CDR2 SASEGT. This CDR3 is CASSDTSGDTQYF. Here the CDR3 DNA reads TGTGCCAGCAGTGACACTAGCGGCGATACGCAGTATTTT.

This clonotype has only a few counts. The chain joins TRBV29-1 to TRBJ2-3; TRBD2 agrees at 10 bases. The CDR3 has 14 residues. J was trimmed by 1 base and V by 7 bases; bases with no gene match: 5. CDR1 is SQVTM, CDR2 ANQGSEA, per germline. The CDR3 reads CSGTSGTRTDTQYF. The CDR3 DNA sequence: TGCAGCGGTACTAGCGGGACGCGCACAGATACGCAGTATTTT.

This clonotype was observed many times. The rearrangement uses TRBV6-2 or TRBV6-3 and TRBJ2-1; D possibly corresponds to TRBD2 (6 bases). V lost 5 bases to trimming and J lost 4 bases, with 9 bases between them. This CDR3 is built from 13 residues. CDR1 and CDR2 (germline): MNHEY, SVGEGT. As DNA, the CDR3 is TGTGCCAGCAGTACGGGACTTTACAATGAGCAGTTCTTC. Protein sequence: CASSTGLYNEQFF.

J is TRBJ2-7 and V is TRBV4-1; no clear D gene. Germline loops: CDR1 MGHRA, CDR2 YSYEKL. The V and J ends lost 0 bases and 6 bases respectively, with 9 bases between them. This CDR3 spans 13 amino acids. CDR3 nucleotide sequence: TGCGCCAGCAGCCAAGACGTCCGGGCCGAGCAGTACTTC. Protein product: CASSQDVRAEQYF.

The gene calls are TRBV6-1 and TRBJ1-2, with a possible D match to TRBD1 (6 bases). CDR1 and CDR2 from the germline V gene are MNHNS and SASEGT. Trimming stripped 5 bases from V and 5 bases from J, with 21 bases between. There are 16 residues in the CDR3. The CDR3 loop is CASSPGTPIGVYGYTF. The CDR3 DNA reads TGTGCCAGCAGTCCGGGGACACCGATCGGGGTATATGGCTACACCTTC.